These 14 T cell receptor beta chains were sequenced from one sample in a study of T cell responses to AZD1222 COVID-19 vaccine. Measured with immunoSEQ multiplex PCR; TCRdb has only the in-frame clones, and not every one. The sample consists of around 120,000 clones, roughly 87% of them appearing once. The specimen comprised peripheral blood, sampled on day 0 of AZD1222 vaccination. Every receptor here comes from an adult in good health.

The chain is built from TRBV7-2 and TRBJ1-3; D is ambiguous. Germline loops: CDR1 SGHTA, CDR2 FQGNSA. Trimming cost V 5 bases and J 4 bases, with 18 bases left between them. The CDR3 totals 16 residues. The CDR3 reads CASSPRTAVGGNTIYF. DNA of the CDR3: TGTGCCAGCAGCCCGCGGACTGCGGTCGGGGGAAACACCATATATTTT.

The V call is TRBV6-4, the J call TRBJ2-7, with TRBD2 matching over 9 bases. Germline V gene lookup returns CDR1 MRHNA and CDR2 SNTAGT. The CDR3 totals 15 residues. V was clipped by 3 bases and J by 3 bases; unmatched bases: 6. CDR3 sequence: CASSEASGTNYEQYF. Written as DNA, the CDR3 is TGTGCCAGCAGTGAGGCTAGCGGGACAAACTACGAGCAGTACTTC.

The gene calls are TRBV6-4 and TRBJ2-1; 8 nucleotides align to TRBD1. The germline gives CDR1 MRHNA, CDR2 SNTAGT. The V gene end was trimmed by 3 bases and the J gene end by 0 bases; junction bases not matched to a gene: 1. This CDR3 region has 15 residues. In DNA, the CDR3 is TGTGCCAGCAGTGAAACAGGGGGCTCCTACAATGAGCAGTTCTTC. Translation gives CASSETGGSYNEQFF.

This chain joins TRBV6-2 or TRBV6-3 and TRBJ1-1; D remains ambiguous. The CDR3 sequence is 13 residues long. V lost 4 bases and J 2 bases, leaving 8 bases between the germline ends. Germline CDR1 is MNHEY and CDR2 is SVGEGT. CDR3 DNA sequence: TGTGCCAGCAGTTGGCAGTCCAACACTGAAGCTTTCTTT. Residues: CASSWQSNTEAFF.

The J gene is TRBJ2-1, the V gene TRBV29-1; perhaps TRBD2 as D (5 bases). The length of the CDR3 is 14 residues. CDR1 is SQVTM, CDR2 ANQGSEA, per germline. Between the trimmed V and J ends, which lost 5 bases and 4 bases, there was a span of 15 bases. The CDR3 is CSVPRSGVYNEQFF. The CDR3 nucleotides are TGCAGCGTTCCCCGGAGCGGAGTATACAATGAGCAGTTCTTC.

The chain links TRBV24-1 to TRBJ2-6; no clear D gene. V lost 4 bases, J lost 0 bases, and 21 bases lay in between. Looked up from germline, CDR1 is KGHDR and CDR2 is SFDVKD. The CDR3 extends over 20 amino acids. The DNA for the CDR3 is TGTGCCACCAGTGAGTCCTCCCGGTCCCCCGTCCCCTCTGGGGCCAACGTCCTGACTTTC. Amino acids: CATSESSRSPVPSGANVLTF.

This chain uses TRBV5-1 with TRBJ1-1; D unclear. The V gene lost 1 base and the J gene lost 1 base, with 14 bases spanning the gap. The CDR3 is 16 residues long. The V gene's germline CDR1 is SGHRS and CDR2 YFSETQ. CDR3 coding DNA: TGCGCCAGCAGCTTGTCGACTTTCGGGCCGAACACTGAAGCTTTCTTT. Its translation: CASSLSTFGPNTEAFF. Complete variable domain (other parts from reference TRBV5-1 and TRBJ1-1): KAGVTQTPRYLIKTRGQQVTLSCSPISGHRSVSWYQQTPGQGLQFLFEYFSETQRNKGNFPGRFSGRQFSNSRSEMNVSTLELGDSALYLCASSLSTFGPNTEAFFGQGTRLTVV.

This sequence joins TRBV3-1 (or the pseudogene TRBV3-2) and TRBJ1-1, with D unclear. The V end lost 0 bases, the J end lost 6 bases, and 8 bases lay between the germline ends. Germline CDR1 LGHDT, CDR2 YNNKEL (reference sequence). This CDR3 has 13 amino acids. CDR3 loop: CASSQDWLSEAFF. In nucleotides, the CDR3 is TGTGCCAGCAGCCAAGATTGGCTTTCTGAAGCTTTCTTT.

This rearrangement joins TRBV5-4 to TRBJ2-7, with 8 bases lining up with TRBD2. This CDR3 comprises 14 residues. V dropped 2 bases and J dropped 2; count of bases not matched to a gene: 3. Per germline, CDR1 SGHNT and CDR2 YYREEE (reference sequence). The CDR3 bases are TGTGCCAGCAGCTTTAGGACTAGCACCTACGAGCAGTACTTC. Amino acids: CASSFRTSTYEQYF.

The gene calls are TRBV7-9 and TRBJ2-5, with 9 bases fitting TRBD2. The CDR3 sequence is 16 residues long. V trimming: 1 base; J trimming: 5 bases; junction bases outside the gene matches: 8. The germline V gene encodes CDR1 SEHNR and CDR2 FQNEAQ (reference sequence). CDR3 loop: CASSLGAGGPWETQYF. As DNA, the CDR3 is TGTGCCAGCAGCTTAGGTGCGGGGGGGCCTTGGGAGACCCAGTACTTC.

This clone was seen only once. The chain recombines TRBV6-1 with TRBJ1-2; TRBD1 might be the D (5 bases). In germline, CDR1 is MNHNS, CDR2 SASEGT. Trimming shortened V by 2 bases and J by 5 bases, and 9 bases separated the two germline ends. This CDR3 has 13 amino acids. In DNA form, the CDR3 reads TGTGCCAGCAGTGAAATCGGGGGGTATGGCTACACCTTC. As protein: CASSEIGGYGYTF.

This chain links TRBV13 with TRBJ2-7, with D hard to call. The germline V and J ends were trimmed by 1 base and 0 bases, with 4 bases remaining between them. CDR3 length equals 13 residues. Germline values: CDR1 PRHDT, CDR2 FYEKMQ (reference sequence). CDR3 coding DNA: TGTGCCAGCAGCTTAGAGACCTCCTACGAGCAGTACTTC. Its translation: CASSLETSYEQYF.

J is TRBJ2-7 and V is TRBV28, with 9 bases fitting TRBD2. The CDR3 covers 14 residues. Germline V gives CDR1 MDHEN, CDR2 SYDVKM. Losses at the gene ends were 8 bases for V and 2 bases for J; bases not matched to a gene: 7. The CDR3 DNA sequence: TGTGCCAGCTACGGGACTAGCAAGCCCTACGAGCAGTACTTC. Residues: CASYGTSKPYEQYF.

The chain couples TRBV3-1 (or the pseudogene TRBV3-2) to TRBJ2-2, with D possibly matching TRBD2 (6 bases). CDR3 length: 15 amino acids. CDR1 LGHDT and CDR2 YNNKEL come from the germline V gene (reference sequence). Trimming shortened V by 5 bases and J by 2 bases, and 12 bases separated the two germline ends. CDR3 sequence: CASSARDSNTGELFF. DNA of the CDR3: TGTGCCAGCAGCGCCCGGGACTCCAACACCGGGGAGCTGTTTTTT.